This T cell receptor beta chain was profiled in a study of cytomegalovirus exposure and HLA in healthy donors listed by TCRdb under 2017. In the study overall: An earlier analysis of under 600 of the donors reported about 250 Gb of sequence data and around 110 million unique TCR beta sequences from about 179 million T cells. Roughly 320 gigabases of sequencing data and roughly 81 million unique TCR sequences made up an early release that covered nearly 650 HLA-typed donors. The genetic ancestry cluster associated with self-reported Caucasian donors included about four fifths of the 350 to 500 genotyped donors. The aim of the study was to test whether cataloging public T cell receptors could identify signatures of past pathogen exposure. The study used immunosequencing to profile the T cell repertoires of 666 subjects and linked those repertoires to cytomegalovirus serostatus. Besides the first cohort of some 670 subjects, a separate validation cohort made up of 120 different subjects was used. High-throughput TCR immunosequencing, statistical association of individual TCRs with disease status, and machine learning were combined to predict cytomegalovirus infection status. A later analysis re-analyzed previously published TCR beta repertoires from 660 or so donors and added high-resolution HLA genotyping to study TCR occurrence patterns. The later analysis used no new phenotypic data to find candidate immune exposures, relying instead on TCR beta sequences and their occurrence across donors. An earlier analysis of approximately 580 of the donors used high-throughput TCR beta sequencing to judge whether each TCR beta V gene segment behaved as functional or pseudogenic. Alongside the repertoire data, information on donor age, sex, ethnicity and CMV serostatus was compiled. Genome-wide SNP genotypes for about 60% of the roughly 670 donors were used in a later genetic analysis, which treated that subset as a discovery cohort. Every repertoire in the discovery cohort had been generated on one and the same sequencing platform. Both class I and class II loci were covered by HLA typing, at four-digit resolution. The number of donors typed differed by locus, with 629-630 for A, B, C, DRB1 and DQB1, around 520 for DQA1, nearly 610 for DPA1, and roughly 450 for DPB1. About 5 DR-DQ haplotypes were handled as single units for association and clustering, since linkage in the cohort was strong. Among 300 to 450 genotyped donors of the cohort, an average of approximately 240,000 unique TCR beta nucleotide sequences were sequenced per donor, about a sixth of them non-productive.

The library was built by means of the immunoSEQ multiplex PCR assay. For the multiplex PCR, a mixture combining 60 forward primers for TCR Vbeta segments and 13 reverse primers for TCR Jbeta segments was used. The CDR3 region of rearranged TCR beta genes was amplified from genomic DNA by a multiplex PCR assay. On the Illumina HiSeq System, the amplified TCR beta libraries were sequenced as 87-base-pair reads. In the source study's methods: A later analysis tallied 75 million to 95 million unique TCR beta chains across the 660 or so repertoires, and about 10 million of those chains were shared by two or more donors. To remove PCR and sequencing errors, raw reads were error-corrected and collapsed into unique sequences using a nearest-neighbor algorithm that merged closely related sequences. V, D and J gene segments were assigned by aligning CDR3 sequences to IMGT reference sequences. Each retained sequence needed at least a six-nucleotide match to both a V gene segment and a J gene segment. Rearrangements were classified as productive when the CDR3 lacked stop codons and remained in frame with V and J, and all other rearrangements were classified as non-productive. Following IMGT convention, CDR3 was defined as the stretch from the second conserved V-encoded cysteine up to the conserved J-encoded phenylalanine. Sequences without an unambiguous match to a single V gene segment were excluded from the earlier analysis of a few hundred of the donors. An earlier analysis of several hundred of the donors called V segments functional above 56.7% productive rearrangements and segregating when the between-donor standard deviation exceeded 5%. A statistical classification framework was developed to diagnose cytomegalovirus status using the catalog of TCR beta chain sequences. V and J gene assignment, in a later analysis, came from comparing TCR nucleotide sequences with IMGT/GENE-DB human TR gene sequences. The TCRdist pipeline was used in a later analysis to assign CDR3 sequences and most-parsimonious VDJ recombination scenarios. A later analysis defined each TCR beta chain by its CDR3 amino acid sequence plus V-gene family, and excluded reads lacking a unique V-gene family. As a way to deal with suspected cross-contamination and a sequencing artifact, a later analysis dropped over 550 nucleotide sequences that were highly shared and had low generation probability. In a later analysis, a clonal expansion index for each public chain was calculated from normalized within-repertoire ranks of inferred template counts. In a later analysis, generation probabilities were computed using a VDJ recombination model fitted to out-of-frame rearrangements, and the results were checked against IGoR. In a later analysis, hypergeometric tests were used to score TCR-TCR, TCR-HLA and TCR-CMV co-occurrence, with a repertoire-size bias correction applied to TCR pairs. In a later analysis, false discovery rates were estimated by permuting HLA or CMV assignments 20 times. In a later analysis, co-occurring TCRs were grouped using DBSCAN, and TCRdist sequence similarity was added for clustering within HLA-allele-positive subsets. Co-occurrence clustering excluded repertoires with fewer than 30,000 or more than 120,000 public chains, plus five with anomalous nucleotide sharing. In TCRdb, the immuneACCESS table is reduced to in-frame sequences with V and J assigned. These tables do not hold every clone; where another copy was compared, an unresolved V gene accounts for under half, and the others remain unexplained. V, J and clone size are those of that table, while D and trimming were read from the DNA. The sample table shows around 130,000 clones, and 75% to 85% are seen once. Less than 1.5% of the sample rests with the top ten.

The full study reports these points: The study listed approximately 150 TCR beta chains as associated with cytomegalovirus. The sequencing pipeline was judged likely to have produced a cluster of highly shared sequence variants as a technical artifact. Compared with the roughly 600-donor mean, donors in an Asian-associated ancestry cluster had fewer N-insertions in productive TCRs, according to a later genetic analysis. Immune exposure information for the cohort was limited to CMV serostatus. The presence/absence analyses assumed that sequencing depth was roughly uniform across donors, and that assumption may not be true. Cytomegalovirus status was reported to be diagnosed by the classifier with high specificity and sensitivity in both the original and validation cohorts. When HLA alleles, especially DR and DQ, strongly co-occurred, TCR associations were difficult to assign to individual alleles. While some public TCRs were present in many individuals, most TCR sequences turned up only very rarely across donors. At a false discovery rate of 0.05, a later analysis linked roughly 17,000 TCR beta sequences to specific HLA alleles. Most CMV-associated TCR beta chains appeared to be HLA-restricted in a later analysis, and the HLA associations seemed to be driven largely by CMV exposure. Some IMGT-functional V segments, including TRBV6-2 and TRBV6-3, could not be distinguished by the 87-base-pair reads and were therefore excluded. In vitro tests confirmed that a few of the cytomegalovirus-associated TCR beta chains recognize cytomegalovirus antigens. In this cohort, only TCR beta chains were sequenced, and detectable features were limited by the absence of alpha or paired-chain data. In a later analysis, several top co-occurrence clusters were reported to appear linked to parvovirus B19, influenza, CMV and Epstein-Barr virus. A later analysis found that TCR association rates varied across HLA loci, with DRB1 alleles showing the most associated TCRs and HLA-C alleles the fewest. A later genetic analysis associated a missense DCLRE1C variant with V-gene and J-gene trimming of TCR beta chains, and an independent cohort replicated the association. Because HLA typing was missing for some donors at each locus, association tests included only the typed subset. A further reported finding was that TCR beta sequences accurately predicted the HLA-A and HLA-B alleles for most subjects in the first cohort. Linkage disequilibrium might explain the correlated functional status among segregating V segments, but an unknown experimental factor could not be ruled out. Broadly in line with IMGT annotations, most TCR beta V segments showed up in productive rearrangements about 87% or about 30% of the time in an earlier analysis of around 550 of the donors. According to the authors, the approach could potentially be generalized to other disease states and immunological phenotypes. Because counts were too low, some 16 rarely observed V segments, including chromosome 9 orphons, were excluded from the earlier analysis of some 540 of the donors. In a later analysis, HLA-associated TCR beta chains showed more clonal expansion and lower generation probabilities than non-associated chains that were equally common.

The cohort comprised hundreds of healthy bone marrow donors. Cohort members were all nominally healthy when sampled, although unrecorded immune exposures were likely present. The donor was CMV seronegative and was included in the group of several hundred seronegative cohort members. A peripheral blood sample was provided by each donor, and peripheral blood mononuclear cells were used for TCR beta sequencing. The Qiagen DNeasy Blood Extraction Kit was used to extract genomic DNA from the blood cell samples. Concerning this clone: Its cognate antigen has yet to be identified. No base qualities exist here, and no much larger clone lies one base off it.

Based on the germline V gene (reference sequence), the CDR1 and CDR2 sequences are GTSNPN and SVGIG. Reading from cysteine to phenylalanine, the CDR3 counts 19 amino acids. The only DNA kept is the CDR3, 57 bases in frame from the first base. The germline V and J ends show losses of 5 bases and 8 bases respectively, and no gene match explains 24 bases of the junction. Sequencing used PBMCs. The origin of this receptor is a girl aged 2 to 9 in good health and CMV-seronegative. Here the chain combines TRBV30 and TRBJ2-2, with 9 central nucleotides matching TRBD2. The CDR3 reads as follows: CAWLLGHYSGGPLGGELFF. In nucleotides, the sequence is TGTGCCTGGCTACTCGGGCACTATAGCGGGGGTCCATTAGGGGGGGAGCTGTTTTTT.